These T cell receptor beta chains were read from a single sample in a study of T cells in Graves' hyperthyroidism and ophthalmopathy. TCRdb reprocessed the multiplex PCR reads via MiXCR and lists one record per CDR3 protein. The sample contains hundreds of thousands of distinct CDR3 sequences, more than 15% of which appear only once. The sample comprised blood. The origin of the receptors is a woman aged 18-35 years with Graves' ophthalmopathy. The conserved cysteine and the conserved F or W are not part of the CDR3 here. The order of the fields is J gene, V gene, CDR3 protein.

TRBJ2-2 TRBV27 ASSLRGTSGSLTAGELF
TRBJ1-2 TRBV5-1 ASSPSTTVYGYT
TRBJ1-1 TRBV5-8 ASSLVSNRGVAF
TRBJ1-1 TRBV6-5 ASSLYRASEAF
TRBJ2-1 TRBV6-1 ASSPHRDRGNEQF
TRBJ1-1 TRBV30 AWSQGAGTEAF
TRBJ1-2 TRBV12-3/TRBV12-4 ASGEPGGYT
TRBJ1-4 TRBV30 AWRASRGRNEKLF
TRBJ2-2 TRBV27 ASTRAGGPTGELF
TRBJ1-1 TRBV7-6 ASSAATEDTEAF
TRBJ1-2 TRBV20-1 SAGGDRGSYGYT
TRBJ1-2 TRBV20-1 SARGSGNGYT
TRBJ2-5 TRBV7-6 ASSSPTGLEAQETQY
TRBJ2-3 TRBV7-9 ASSIYAAGTDTQY
TRBJ2-3 TRBV7-2 ASSLRQRGTDTQY
TRBJ2-3 TRBV5-1 ASSEGVGWADTQY
TRBJ2-3 TRBV28 ASSPLKWGLFAHADTQY
TRBJ2-1 TRBV19 ASSIDGETGTYNEQF
TRBJ2-5 TRBV20-1 SARGGTPNRQETQY
TRBJ2-5 TRBV9 ASSPSLADQETQY
TRBJ1-5 TRBV6-1 ASTLPGAGNQPQH
TRBJ1-3 TRBV12-3/TRBV12-4 ASSFLDRAGGNTIY
TRBJ2-2 TRBV24-1 ATSGSGGFTGELF
TRBJ2-5 TRBV6-1 ASSEVGGTKETQY
TRBJ1-1 TRBV27 ASSLQGINTEAF
TRBJ2-1 TRBV5-1 ASSFGGDGNEQF
TRBJ2-7 TRBV20-1 SARDGLAGNSYEQY
TRBJ1-1 TRBV6-1 ASSEGGGHLAF
TRBJ1-1 TRBV13 ASSSRGLNTEAF
TRBJ1-1 TRBV28 ASIVQGGGNTEAF
TRBJ2-6 TRBV5-1 ASSGQFTSGANVLT
TRBJ2-1 TRBV11-1 ASSISSGSIQF
TRBJ1-2 TRBV7-2 ASSLFLRGRGANYGYT
TRBJ1-2 TRBV6-2/TRBV6-3 ASSYSDNYGYT
TRBJ1-1 TRBV27 ASRLGPGRATEAF
TRBJ1-4 TRBV20-1 SARAFGPLF
TRBJ1-1 TRBV12-3/TRBV12-4 ASSPGGSGTEAF